One T cell receptor beta chain is described in this entry. The sample carries other DNA sequences with the same CDR3. Methods used by the authors: Scientists estimated how many nucleated cells there were by amplifying reference gene primers. Sequencing was performed with immunoSEQ multiplex PCR; in TCRdb, only in-frame clones are kept and a portion is missing. Clone size and the V and J calls come from that table; the DNA yielded D and trimming. The data hold about 140,000 clones, with more than 80% observed a single time. This entry belongs to a study of blood T cell repertoires in COVID-19. Study summary: Spain, Italy and the United States supplied samples that represented acute and convalescent COVID-19. PBMCs, B-cell-depleted T cells, or T cells were the source of the cDNA or gDNA that made up the material.

V dropped 5 bases and J dropped 0; count of bases not matched to a gene: 1. Germline values: CDR1 SGHRS, CDR2 YFSETQ. The CDR3 length is 14 residues. The source of this sequence is a woman of 80 years or more in a cohort sampled during active or convalescent COVID-19. The material sequenced was peripheral blood. V usage is TRBV5-1 and J usage is TRBJ2-2; TRBD1 matches 7 bases. The CDR3 is CASRTGSNTGELFF. For the CDR3, the DNA is TGCGCCAGCAGGACAGGGTCGAACACCGGGGAGCTGTTTTTT.